A single sample is the source of the 32 T cell receptor beta chains below, sequenced in a study of blood T cell repertoires in COVID-19. Only in-frame clones appear in the TCRdb table, and some are missing; sequencing was by immunoSEQ multiplex PCR. The table includes nearly 350,000 clones, more than 75% detected once. Sequencing used peripheral blood. The receptors here all came from a woman aged 18-29 years who had recovered from COVID-19.

The rearrangement links TRBV10-3 to TRBJ2-3; 13 bases map to TRBD2. CDR1 and CDR2 (germline): ENHRY, SYGVKD. There are 16 residues in the CDR3. V trimming: 6 bases; J trimming: 2 bases; junction bases outside the gene matches: 5. CDR3 residues: CAISPGLAGHTDTQYF. The DNA of the CDR3 is TGTGCCATCAGCCCGGGACTAGCGGGGCACACAGATACGCAGTATTTT.

The genes are TRBV29-1 and TRBJ1-2; D gene uncertain. This CDR3 region has 14 residues. With 5 bases removed from V and 8 bases from J, the gap between germline ends came to 21 bases. Germline loops: CDR1 SQVTM, CDR2 ANQGSEA. In DNA form, the CDR3 reads TGCAGCGTTTACCCAAGGGAGGGCGTGGGGGGCTACACCTTC. Translation gives CSVYPREGVGGYTF.

The rearrangement links TRBV2 to TRBJ2-2; 7 bases are shared with TRBD2. V trimming: 7 bases; J trimming: 0 bases; junction bases outside the gene matches: 5. The CDR3 length is 15 residues. Germline V CDR1 and CDR2: SNHLY, FYNNEI. The CDR3 is CASMGTISNTGELFF. In DNA, the CDR3 is TGTGCCAGCATGGGGACTATCTCGAACACCGGGGAGCTGTTTTTT.

This rearrangement joins TRBV11-3 to TRBJ1-3; D not certain. V dropped 0 bases and J dropped 0 bases, with 12 bases sitting between them. This CDR3 region has 17 residues. CDR1 is SGHNT and CDR2 is YENEEA in the germline V gene. Written as DNA, the CDR3 is TGTGCCAGCAGCTTAGAGCCGGGCGGGCTCTCTGGAAACACCATATATTTT. Translated: CASSLEPGGLSGNTIYF.

The chain uses TRBV3-1 (or the pseudogene TRBV3-2) and TRBJ2-7; 10 bases fit TRBD2. The V gene end was trimmed by 7 bases and the J gene end by 2 bases; junction bases not matched to a gene: 11. The CDR3 consists of 16 residues. Germline CDR1 and CDR2: LGHDT and YNNKEL (reference sequence). The CDR3 protein is CASIKVAGGETYEQYV. The CDR3 DNA is TGTGCCAGCATCAAAGTAGCGGGAGGCGAGACCTACGAGCAGTACGTC.

The rearrangement joins TRBV12-5 to TRBJ2-1; 7 bases line up with TRBD2. The germline gives CDR1 LGHNT, CDR2 FRNRAP. This CDR3 region has 15 residues. With V trimmed by 6 bases and J by 8 bases, 13 bases remained unmatched. The CDR3 here is CASGPPSGPMDEQFF. For the CDR3, the DNA is TGTGCTAGTGGGCCCCCTAGCGGTCCTATGGATGAGCAGTTCTTC.

The J gene is TRBJ1-2, the V gene TRBV9; the match to TRBD1 covers 7 bases. The trim removed 3 bases at V and 7 bases at J, leaving 6 bases unmatched. Germline V gives CDR1 SGDLS, CDR2 YYNGEE. CDR3 length equals 13 residues. CDR3 in amino acids: CASSAVTGVGYTF. CDR3 in DNA: TGTGCCAGCAGCGCCGTCACAGGGGTTGGCTACACCTTC.

The V call is TRBV21-1, the J call TRBJ2-5; the D segment call TRBD1 is taken from the table without a DNA check. TRBV21-1 has pseudogene status. The CDR3 runs to 15 residues. The CDR3 DNA sequence: TGTGCCAGCACCTCCGGGACAGGGGAAAGTGAGACCCAGTACTTC. Encoded protein: CASTSGTGESETQYF.

The chain uses TRBV5-5 and TRBJ1-2; TRBD1 matches at 12 bases. The CDR3 consists of 15 residues. Germline V gives CDR1 SGHKS, CDR2 YYEKEE (reference sequence). With V trimmed by 4 bases and J by 8 bases, 9 bases remained unmatched. The CDR3 sequence: CASSRWDRGLGGYTF. CDR3 bases: TGTGCCAGCAGCAGATGGGACAGGGGGCTCGGCGGCTACACCTTC.

This chain joins TRBV7-2 and TRBJ2-7; D perhaps matches TRBD2 (6 bases). The CDR3 covers 15 residues. The V end lost 1 base, the J end lost 2 bases, and 12 bases lay between the germline ends. Germline V gene data show CDR1 as SGHTA and CDR2 as FQGNSA. The CDR3 loop reads CASSLDSGSPYEQYV. CDR3 DNA: TGTGCCAGCAGCTTAGACAGCGGGTCCCCCTACGAGCAGTACGTC.

The chain uses TRBV19 and TRBJ1-3, with 8 bases identical to TRBD1. With 4 bases clipped from V and 9 bases from J, the junction kept 23 bases outside the gene matches. The CDR3 runs to 19 residues. Per the germline V gene, CDR1 is LNHDA and CDR2 is SQIVND (reference sequence). In DNA form, the CDR3 reads TGTGCCAGTAGTACCCGGGACAGGTCTTTTCTGGGGACCTTGGGCACCATATATTTT. Residues: CASSTRDRSFLGTLGTIYF. The entire variable domain, with the rest obtained from reference TRBV19 and TRBJ1-3, is as follows: DGGITQSPKYLFRKEGQNVTLSCEQNLNHDAMYWYRQDPGQGLRLIYYSQIVNDFQKGDIAEGYSVSREKKESFPLTVTSAQKNPTAFYLCASSTRDRSFLGTLGTIYFGEGSWLTVV.

The J gene is TRBJ2-3, the V gene TRBV20-1, with TRBD2 matching over 7 bases. CDR1 is DFQATT and CDR2 is SNEGSKA in the germline V gene (reference sequence). V lost 3 bases to trimming and J lost 0 bases; unmatched junction nucleotides: 3. The CDR3 runs to 14 residues. The CDR3 sequence: CSASGRGSTDTQYF. In nucleotides, the CDR3 is TGCAGTGCTAGTGGGCGGGGGAGCACAGATACGCAGTATTTT.

The chain uses TRBV5-1 and TRBJ2-2, with 7 positions matching TRBD1. V lost 1 base to trimming and J lost 0 bases; unmatched junction nucleotides: 3. CDR3 length: 16 amino acids. The V gene's germline CDR1 is SGHRS and CDR2 YFSETQ. CDR3 sequence: CASSLLGQTNTGELFF. For the CDR3, the DNA is TGCGCCAGCAGCTTGTTGGGACAGACGAACACCGGGGAGCTGTTTTTT.

The J gene is TRBJ1-2, the V gene TRBV10-3, with 8 bases aligning to TRBD1. The CDR3 covers 13 residues. Unmatched junction bases numbered 5, after V lost 4 bases and J lost 7 bases. The V gene's germline CDR1 is ENHRY and CDR2 SYGVKD. The CDR3 sequence: CAISVGQGPGYTF. DNA of the CDR3: TGTGCCATCAGTGTCGGACAGGGCCCTGGCTACACCTTC.

A single count supports this clone. This rearrangement joins TRBV30 to TRBJ1-3; TRBD1 matches 8 bases. V shed 1 base and J 0 bases; nucleotides not matched to a gene: 11. Germline V gene data show CDR1 as GTSNPN and CDR2 as SVGIG (reference sequence). The CDR3 is 18 amino acids. The CDR3 spells CAWSANRGIGYSGNTIYF. Here the CDR3 DNA reads TGTGCCTGGAGTGCAAACAGGGGGATCGGGTACTCTGGAAACACCATATATTTT. Filled out from reference TRBV30 and TRBJ1-3, the complete variable domain reads SQTIHQWPATLVQPVGSPLSLECTVEGTSNPNLYWYRQAAGRGLQLLFYSVGIGQISSEVPQNLSASRPQDRQFILSSKKLLLSDSGFYLCAWSANRGIGYSGNTIYFGEGSWLTVV.

The rearrangement joins TRBV29-1 to TRBJ2-3, with 8 bases matching TRBD1. Losses at the gene ends were 5 bases for V and 4 bases for J; bases not matched to a gene: 8. Germline-derived CDR1 and CDR2 are SQVTM and ANQGSEA. This CDR3 is built from 14 residues. CDR3 loop: CSVPKLTGADTQYF. As DNA, the CDR3 is TGCAGCGTTCCCAAGTTGACAGGGGCAGATACGCAGTATTTT.

The rearrangement joins TRBV4-1 to TRBJ1-1; 7 nucleotides align to TRBD1. The J segment lost 6 bases and the V segment lost 4 bases, leaving 8 bases of the junction unmatched. Germline V lookup: CDR1 MGHRA, CDR2 YSYEKL. This CDR3 comprises 14 residues. CDR3 sequence: CASSLSYGTAEAFF. Here the CDR3 DNA reads TGCGCCAGCAGCCTATCTTATGGGACAGCTGAAGCTTTCTTT.

V is TRBV19 and J is TRBJ1-5, with a tentative D call TRBD1 (6 bases). Looked up from germline, CDR1 is LNHDA and CDR2 is SQIVND (reference sequence). The CDR3 length is 15 residues. V dropped 7 bases and J dropped 1 base, with 14 bases sitting between them. The CDR3 loop is CASTPGVASNQPQHF. CDR3 coding DNA: TGTGCCAGTACCCCAGGGGTAGCGAGCAATCAGCCCCAGCATTTT.

The chain links TRBV25-1 to TRBJ2-1; TRBD1 might be the D (6 bases). The germline CDR1 and CDR2 sequences are MGHDK and SYGVNS. Trimming removed 2 bases at V and 10 bases at J, with 21 bases between. The CDR3 is made up of 16 amino acids. The CDR3 region has the DNA TGTGCCAGCAGTGAAACAGGGCCCGCCCTTAAGGAGGAGCAGTTCTTC. Amino acids: CASSETGPALKEEQFF.

This chain connects TRBV11-3 to TRBJ1-2; D may be TRBD1 (5 bases). With 1 base removed from V and 4 bases from J, the gap between germline ends came to 13 bases. The CDR3 consists of 15 residues. Germline V lookup: CDR1 SGHNT, CDR2 YENEEA. The CDR3 region has the DNA TGTGCCAGCAGCTTAGTTCGGGGGGAGAGCTATGGCTACACCTTC. It yields the protein CASSLVRGESYGYTF.

The chain combines TRBV6-2 or TRBV6-3 with TRBJ2-1; 12 bases agree with TRBD2. J lost 5 bases, V lost 2 bases, and 1 base had no gene match. Germline CDR1 reads MNHEY; CDR2 reads SVGEGT. The CDR3 is 15 amino acids. The CDR3: CASSYGTSGHNEQFF. In DNA form, the CDR3 reads TGTGCCAGCAGTTACGGGACTAGCGGGCACAATGAGCAGTTCTTC.

This chain links TRBV7-9 with TRBJ1-2; TRBD1 agrees at 7 bases. Trimming at V came to 1 base and at J to 4 bases, leaving 12 bases not matched to a gene. The germline CDR1 and CDR2 sequences are SEHNR and FQNEAQ (reference sequence). The CDR3 runs 17 residues. CDR3 bases: TGTGCCAGCAGCTTAGTCGGGGGATGGGACAGAGTCTATGGCTACACCTTC. Translated: CASSLVGGWDRVYGYTF.

V gene TRBV5-1 combines with J gene TRBJ1-1; the match to TRBD1 covers 7 bases. In germline, CDR1 is SGHRS, CDR2 YFSETQ. The V segment lost 3 bases and the J segment 4 bases; nucleotides outside the gene matches: 9. The CDR3 covers 15 residues. The DNA for the CDR3 is TGCGCCAGCAGCTGGGAAGGACAGGCCGTCACTGAAGCTTTCTTT. It is translated as CASSWEGQAVTEAFF.

This chain joins TRBV27 and TRBJ2-5; 7 bases fit TRBD1. CDR1 is MNHEY, CDR2 SMNVEV, per germline (reference sequence). The CDR3 loop spans 15 amino acids. V shed 5 bases, J shed 7 bases, and the junction held 13 bases outside the gene matches. Written as DNA, the CDR3 is TGTGCCAGCAGTCCCCGGGACAGCACAGGGGTGACCCAGTACTTC. Its translation is CASSPRDSTGVTQYF.

The chain uses TRBV7-2 and TRBJ2-1, with a weak D call TRBD2 (7 bases). The V end lost 9 bases, the J end lost 4 bases, and 16 bases lay between the germline ends. Germline CDR1 and CDR2: SGHTA and FQGNSA. CDR3 length: 14 amino acids. The CDR3 loop reads CASLRGREYNEQFF. CDR3 nucleotide sequence: TGTGCCAGTCTGCGGGGGCGGGAATACAATGAGCAGTTCTTC.

V and J are TRBV3-1 (or the pseudogene TRBV3-2) and TRBJ1-6; 7 bases align to TRBD1. Trimming removed 0 bases from V and 9 bases from J; junction bases left unmatched: 5. Looked up from germline, CDR1 is LGHDT and CDR2 is YNNKEL (reference sequence). CDR3 length: 15 amino acids. The CDR3 DNA follows: TGTGCCAGCAGCCAAGAGAGGGGGCAGGGTTCACCCCTCCACTTT. This encodes CASSQERGQGSPLHF.

This clone has more than one count but fewer than ten. This sequence joins TRBV5-5 and TRBJ1-5; D perhaps matches TRBD1 (5 bases). The CDR3 runs to 15 residues. Germline V lookup: CDR1 SGHKS, CDR2 YYEKEE (reference sequence). Trimming left V 3 bases short and J 4 bases short, with 14 bases between. The CDR3 protein is CASSWARQPNQPQHF. The CDR3 bases are TGTGCCAGCAGCTGGGCGAGACAGCCTAATCAGCCCCAGCATTTT.

The chain joins TRBV19 to TRBJ1-2; 8 positions agree with TRBD1. Unmatched junction bases numbered 5, after V lost 0 bases and J lost 2 bases. This CDR3 region has 16 residues. Looked up from germline, CDR1 is LNHDA and CDR2 is SQIVND (reference sequence). CDR3 in amino acids: CASSIDLNRGNYGYTF. The CDR3 DNA follows: TGTGCCAGTAGTATAGATCTGAACAGGGGGAACTATGGCTACACCTTC. The variable domain in full, completed from reference TRBV19 and TRBJ1-2, reads DGGITQSPKYLFRKEGQNVTLSCEQNLNHDAMYWYRQDPGQGLRLIYYSQIVNDFQKGDIAEGYSVSREKKESFPLTVTSAQKNPTAFYLCASSIDLNRGNYGYTFGSGTRLTVV.

The rearrangement uses TRBV27 and TRBJ2-3; 10 bases are a match to TRBD2. The CDR3 has 18 amino acids. The V gene end was trimmed by 1 base and the J gene end by 0 bases; junction bases not matched to a gene: 7. Germline CDR1 and CDR2: MNHEY and SMNVEV (reference sequence). CDR3 sequence (DNA): TGTGCCAGCAGTTTATGGACTAGCGGAGTTTCTAGCACAGATACGCAGTATTTT. Translated: CASSLWTSGVSSTDTQYF.

This clone was seen a few times. The chain carries TRBV28 and TRBJ2-3; 10 nucleotides agree with TRBD2. V shed 3 bases, J shed 0 bases, and the junction held 9 bases outside the gene matches. Germline V gene data show CDR1 as MDHEN and CDR2 as SYDVKM. This CDR3 has 18 amino acids. Here the CDR3 DNA reads TGTGCCAGCAGTTTTTCATGGACTAGCGGAGTTAGCACAGATACGCAGTATTTT. Protein product: CASSFSWTSGVSTDTQYF. The full variable domain, its missing parts supplied by reference TRBV28 and TRBJ2-3, is DVKVTQSSRYLVKRTGEKVFLECVQDMDHENMFWYRQDPGLGLRLIYFSYDVKMKEKGDIPEGYSVSREKKERFSLILESASTNQTSMYLCASSFSWTSGVSTDTQYFGPGTRLTVL.

This clone appeared a few times. This chain connects TRBV19 to TRBJ1-1; TRBD1 agrees at 7 bases. The junction had 10 bases not matched to a gene; V was cut back by 4 bases and J by 8 bases. The CDR3 totals 14 residues. Germline CDR1 is LNHDA and CDR2 is SQIVND (reference sequence). In nucleotides, the CDR3 is TGTGCCAGTAGTACGGGCGGTACAGGGGACGAAGCTTTCTTT. Protein product: CASSTGGTGDEAFF.

This clone was detected a few times. The chain has TRBV5-4 and TRBJ2-1; 11 nucleotides align to TRBD2. This CDR3 region has 15 residues. Germline trimming cut 4 bases from V and 4 bases from J; bases unmatched to any gene: 4. The germline CDR1 and CDR2 sequences are SGHNT and YYREEE (reference sequence). In nucleotides, the CDR3 is TGTGCCAGCAGCATAGGGACTAGCGGATACAATGAGCAGTTCTTC. Amino acids: CASSIGTSGYNEQFF.